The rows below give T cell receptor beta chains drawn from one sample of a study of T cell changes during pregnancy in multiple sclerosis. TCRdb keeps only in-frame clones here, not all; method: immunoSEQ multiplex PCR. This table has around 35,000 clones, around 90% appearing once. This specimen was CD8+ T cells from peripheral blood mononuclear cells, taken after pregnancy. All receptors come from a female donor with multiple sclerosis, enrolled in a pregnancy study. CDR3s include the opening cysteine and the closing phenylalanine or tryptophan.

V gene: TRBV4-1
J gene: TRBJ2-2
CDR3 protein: CASSLLGQENTGELFF

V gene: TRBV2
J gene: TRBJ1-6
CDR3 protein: CASSVRGPSYNSPLHF

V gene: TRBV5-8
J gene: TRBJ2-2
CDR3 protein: CASSEDRADGELFF

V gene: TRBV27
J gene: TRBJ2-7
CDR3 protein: CASSLRGPIGTGPYEQYF

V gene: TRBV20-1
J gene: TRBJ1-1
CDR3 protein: CSSGYTEAFF

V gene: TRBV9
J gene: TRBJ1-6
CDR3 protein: CASSVGGRVKENSPLHF

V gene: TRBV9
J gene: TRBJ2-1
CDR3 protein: CASSSLDWDNEQFF

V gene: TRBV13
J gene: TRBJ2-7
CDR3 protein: CASSPYSGGASYEQYF

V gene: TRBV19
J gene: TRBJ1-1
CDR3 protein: CASRRGHTEAFF

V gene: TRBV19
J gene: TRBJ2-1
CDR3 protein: CASSETSGGAYNEQFF

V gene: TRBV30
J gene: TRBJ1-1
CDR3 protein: CAWSVTFRGLDTEAFF

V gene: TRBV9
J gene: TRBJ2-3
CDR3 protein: CASSPWDRLAGDTQYF

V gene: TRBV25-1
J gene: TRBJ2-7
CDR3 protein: CASSEFFRTGDYEQYF

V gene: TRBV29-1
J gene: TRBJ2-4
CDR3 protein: CSGEDRASQYF

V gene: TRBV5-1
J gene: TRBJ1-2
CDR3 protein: CASSLEAIYRGGNYGYTF

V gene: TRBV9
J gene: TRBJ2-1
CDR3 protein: CASTEAVGLTHYNEQFF

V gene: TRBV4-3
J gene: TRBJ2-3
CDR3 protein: CASSQDPGGSPDTQYF

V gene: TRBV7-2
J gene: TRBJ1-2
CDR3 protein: CASSFGTGQGYTF

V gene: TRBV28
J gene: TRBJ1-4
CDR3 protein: CASSPDSAPNEKLFF

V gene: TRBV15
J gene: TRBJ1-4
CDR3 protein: CATSRDRRQGLDEKLFF

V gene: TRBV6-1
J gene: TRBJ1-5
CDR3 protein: CASRTGTYSNQPQHF

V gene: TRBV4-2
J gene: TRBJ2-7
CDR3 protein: CASSQGDSPATYEQYF

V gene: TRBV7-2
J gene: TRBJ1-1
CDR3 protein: CASSRNRGANTEAFF

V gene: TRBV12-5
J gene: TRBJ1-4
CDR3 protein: CASAPDSSEEKLFF

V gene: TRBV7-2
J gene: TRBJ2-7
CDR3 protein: CASSFNYEQYF

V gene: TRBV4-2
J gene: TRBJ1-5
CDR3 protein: CASSQDPQGKYSNQPQHF

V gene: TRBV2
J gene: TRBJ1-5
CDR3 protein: CASSPTGAGSNQPQHF

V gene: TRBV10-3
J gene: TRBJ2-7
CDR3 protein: CAIRDGGLREQYF

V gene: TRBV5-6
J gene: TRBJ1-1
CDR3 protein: CASSLGTPTSEAFF

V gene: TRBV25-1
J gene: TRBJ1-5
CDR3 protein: CASSGNSPGQPQHF

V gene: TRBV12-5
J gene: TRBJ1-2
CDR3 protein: CASGLVLPGGYTF

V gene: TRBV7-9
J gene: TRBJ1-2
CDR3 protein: CASSSMDRGYGYTF

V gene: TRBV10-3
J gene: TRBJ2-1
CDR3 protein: CAMSGGPGNEQFF

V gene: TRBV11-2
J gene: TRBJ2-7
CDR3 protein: CASSFGSSYEQYF

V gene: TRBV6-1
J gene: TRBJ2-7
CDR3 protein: CASSERGYEQYF

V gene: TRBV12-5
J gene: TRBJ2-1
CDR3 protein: CASGFHTGTSSNEQFF

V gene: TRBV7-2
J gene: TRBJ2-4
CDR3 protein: CASSLGTGVQYF

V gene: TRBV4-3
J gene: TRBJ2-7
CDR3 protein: CASSQETRGEQYF

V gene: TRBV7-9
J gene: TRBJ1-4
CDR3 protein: CASSPPGREYEKLFF

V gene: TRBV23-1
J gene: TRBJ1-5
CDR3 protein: CASSPRSNQPQHF

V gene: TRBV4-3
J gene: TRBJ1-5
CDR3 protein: CASSQVAQVNQPQHF

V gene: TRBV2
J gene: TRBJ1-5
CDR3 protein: CASSEGTGAYQPQHF

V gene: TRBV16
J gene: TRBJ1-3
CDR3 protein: CASSHFGTGSGNTIYF

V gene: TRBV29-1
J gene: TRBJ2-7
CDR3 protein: CSVGGGASYEQYF

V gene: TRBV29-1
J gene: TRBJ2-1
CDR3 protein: CSVETSEYNEQFF

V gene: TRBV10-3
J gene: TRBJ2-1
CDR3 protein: CAISLAGGNNEQFF

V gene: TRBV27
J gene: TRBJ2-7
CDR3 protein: CATQTPKQGAYEQYF

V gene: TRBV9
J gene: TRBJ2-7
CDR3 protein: CASSASGTSSYEQYF

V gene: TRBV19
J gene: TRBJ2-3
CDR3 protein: CASSTLTGLGDTQYF

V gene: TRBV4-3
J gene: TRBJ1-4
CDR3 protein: CASSQAQPTNEKLFF

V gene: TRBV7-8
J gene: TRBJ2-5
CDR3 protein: CASSLTSPLETQYF

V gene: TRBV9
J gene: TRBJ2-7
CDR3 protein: CASSPTGSPGYEQYF

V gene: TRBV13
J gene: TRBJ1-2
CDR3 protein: CASSARTIDYGYTF

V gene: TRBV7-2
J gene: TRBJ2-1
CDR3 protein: CASSPGGFEQFF